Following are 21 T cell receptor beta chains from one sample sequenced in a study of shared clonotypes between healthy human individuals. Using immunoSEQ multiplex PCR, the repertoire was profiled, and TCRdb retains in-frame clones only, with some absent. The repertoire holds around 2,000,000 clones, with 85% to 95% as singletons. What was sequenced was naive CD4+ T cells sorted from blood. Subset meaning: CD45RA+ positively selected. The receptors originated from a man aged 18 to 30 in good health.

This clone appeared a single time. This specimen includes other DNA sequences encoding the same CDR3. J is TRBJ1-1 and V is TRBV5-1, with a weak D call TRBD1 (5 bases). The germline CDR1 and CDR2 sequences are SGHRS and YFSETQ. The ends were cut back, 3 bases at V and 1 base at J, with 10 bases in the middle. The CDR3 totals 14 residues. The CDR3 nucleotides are TGCGCCAGCAGCTCTGGGACGCCGAACACTGAAGCTTTCTTT. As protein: CASSSGTPNTEAFF.

CDR3 nucleotides: TGTGCCAGCAGCTTAGGCCTCTGGGGTGATAGGGATACGCAGTATTTT. It specifies CASSLGLWGDRDTQYF. J is TRBJ2-3 and V is TRBV13; no firm D call. Germline values: CDR1 PRHDT, CDR2 FYEKMQ (reference sequence). The CDR3 runs to 16 residues. Trimming removed 0 bases at V and 6 bases at J, with 16 bases between.

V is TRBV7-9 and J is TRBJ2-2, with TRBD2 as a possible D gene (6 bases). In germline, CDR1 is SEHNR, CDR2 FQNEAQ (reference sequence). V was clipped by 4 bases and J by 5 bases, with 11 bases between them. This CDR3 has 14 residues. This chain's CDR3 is CASSSTGGTGELFF. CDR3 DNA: TGTGCCAGCAGCTCGACCGGGGGAACCGGGGAGCTGTTTTTT.

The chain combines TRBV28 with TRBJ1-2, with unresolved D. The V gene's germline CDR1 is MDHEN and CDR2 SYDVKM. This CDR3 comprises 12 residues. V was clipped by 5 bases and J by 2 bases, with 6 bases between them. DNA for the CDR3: TGTGCCAGCAGTCCACAGAACTATGGCTACACCTTC. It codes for CASSPQNYGYTF.

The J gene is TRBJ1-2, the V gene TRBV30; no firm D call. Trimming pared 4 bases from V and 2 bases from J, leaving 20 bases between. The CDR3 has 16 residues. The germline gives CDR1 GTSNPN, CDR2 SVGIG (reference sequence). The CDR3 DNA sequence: TGTGCCTGGACTCGGGCAGCCAATAGATTAAACTATGGCTACACCTTC. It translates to CAWTRAANRLNYGYTF. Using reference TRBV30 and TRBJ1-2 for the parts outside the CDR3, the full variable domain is SQTIHQWPATLVQPVGSPLSLECTVEGTSNPNLYWYRQAAGRGLQLLFYSVGIGQISSEVPQNLSASRPQDRQFILSSKKLLLSDSGFYLCAWTRAANRLNYGYTFGSGTRLTVV.

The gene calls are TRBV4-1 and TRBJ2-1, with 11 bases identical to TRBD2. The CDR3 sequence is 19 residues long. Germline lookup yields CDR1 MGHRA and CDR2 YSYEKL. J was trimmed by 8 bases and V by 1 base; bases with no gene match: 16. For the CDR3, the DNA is TGCGCCAGCAGCCAAGGGGGGCCCTTTAGCGGGAGGGCCGGGGATGAGCAGTTCTTC. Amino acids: CASSQGGPFSGRAGDEQFF.

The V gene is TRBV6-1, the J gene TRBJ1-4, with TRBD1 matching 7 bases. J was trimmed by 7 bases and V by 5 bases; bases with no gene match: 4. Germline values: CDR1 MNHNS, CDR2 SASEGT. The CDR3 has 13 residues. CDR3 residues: CASSWRQGEKLFF. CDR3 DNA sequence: TGTGCCAGCAGTTGGCGACAGGGTGAAAAACTGTTTTTT.

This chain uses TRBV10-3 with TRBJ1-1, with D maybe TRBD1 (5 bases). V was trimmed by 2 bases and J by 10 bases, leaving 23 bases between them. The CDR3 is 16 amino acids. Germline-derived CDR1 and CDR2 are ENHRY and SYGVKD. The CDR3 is CAISEMAGGANSGAFF. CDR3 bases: TGTGCCATCAGTGAGATGGCGGGAGGGGCCAACTCCGGAGCTTTCTTT.

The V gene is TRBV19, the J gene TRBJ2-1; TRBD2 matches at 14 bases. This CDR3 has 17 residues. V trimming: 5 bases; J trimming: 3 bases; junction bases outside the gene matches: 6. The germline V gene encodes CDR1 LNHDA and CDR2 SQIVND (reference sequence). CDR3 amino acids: CASSASGLAGVYNEQFF. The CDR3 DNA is TGTGCCAGTAGTGCCTCGGGACTAGCGGGAGTCTACAATGAGCAGTTCTTC. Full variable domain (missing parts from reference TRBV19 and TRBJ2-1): DGGITQSPKYLFRKEGQNVTLSCEQNLNHDAMYWYRQDPGQGLRLIYYSQIVNDFQKGDIAEGYSVSREKKESFPLTVTSAQKNPTAFYLCASSASGLAGVYNEQFFGPGTRLTVL.

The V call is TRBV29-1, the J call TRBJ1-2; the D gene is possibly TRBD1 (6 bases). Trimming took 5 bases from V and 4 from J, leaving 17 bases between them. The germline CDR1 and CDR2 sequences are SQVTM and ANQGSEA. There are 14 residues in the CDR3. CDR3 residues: CSVQEGGLGYGYTF. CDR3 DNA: TGCAGCGTTCAGGAGGGGGGTCTAGGCTATGGCTACACCTTC.

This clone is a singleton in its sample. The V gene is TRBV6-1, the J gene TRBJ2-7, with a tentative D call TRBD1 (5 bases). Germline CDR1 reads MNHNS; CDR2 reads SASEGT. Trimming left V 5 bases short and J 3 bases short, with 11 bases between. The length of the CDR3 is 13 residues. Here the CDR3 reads CASSRGHLYEQYF. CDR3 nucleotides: TGTGCCAGCAGTAGAGGACACCTCTACGAGCAGTACTTC.

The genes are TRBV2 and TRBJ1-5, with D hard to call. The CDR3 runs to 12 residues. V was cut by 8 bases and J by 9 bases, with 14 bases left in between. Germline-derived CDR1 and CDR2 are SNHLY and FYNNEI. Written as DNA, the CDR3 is TGTGCCAGCCGGACGGACTTAGGGCCCCAGCATTTT. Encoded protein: CASRTDLGPQHF.

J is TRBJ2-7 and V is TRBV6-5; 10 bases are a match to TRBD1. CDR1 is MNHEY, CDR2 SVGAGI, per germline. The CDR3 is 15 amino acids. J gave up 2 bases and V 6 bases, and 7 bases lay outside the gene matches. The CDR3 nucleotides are TGTGCCAGCAGCCGTAGCGGGACAGGGGCCTACGAGCAGTACTTC. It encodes CASSRSGTGAYEQYF.

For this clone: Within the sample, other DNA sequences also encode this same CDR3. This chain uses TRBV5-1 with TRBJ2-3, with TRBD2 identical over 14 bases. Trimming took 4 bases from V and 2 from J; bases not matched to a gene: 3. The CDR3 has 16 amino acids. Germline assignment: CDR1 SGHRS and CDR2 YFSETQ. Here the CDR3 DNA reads TGCGCCAGCAGCCCGGGACTAGCGGGAGCCACAGATACGCAGTATTTT. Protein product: CASSPGLAGATDTQYF.

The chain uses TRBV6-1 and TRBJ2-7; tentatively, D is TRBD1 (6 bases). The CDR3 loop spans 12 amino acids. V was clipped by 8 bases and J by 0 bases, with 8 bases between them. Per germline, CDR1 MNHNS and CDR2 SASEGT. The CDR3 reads CASGQFSYEQYF. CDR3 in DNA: TGTGCCAGCGGACAGTTCTCCTACGAGCAGTACTTC.

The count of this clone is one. The CDR3 loop reads CASSNRPSYEQYF. CDR3 coding DNA: TGTGCCAGTAGCAACCGACCGTCCTACGAGCAGTACTTC. The chain joins TRBV19 to TRBJ2-7; D is undetermined. Germline CDR1 and CDR2: LNHDA and SQIVND (reference sequence). V lost 6 bases, J lost 1 base, and 10 bases lay in between. The length of the CDR3 is 13 residues.

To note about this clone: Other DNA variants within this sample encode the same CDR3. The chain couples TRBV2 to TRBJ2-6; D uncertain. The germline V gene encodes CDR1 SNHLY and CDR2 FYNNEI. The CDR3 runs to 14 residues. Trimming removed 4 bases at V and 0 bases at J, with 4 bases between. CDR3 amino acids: CASSVSSGANVLTF. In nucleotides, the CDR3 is TGTGCCAGCAGTGTCAGCTCTGGGGCCAACGTCCTGACTTTC.

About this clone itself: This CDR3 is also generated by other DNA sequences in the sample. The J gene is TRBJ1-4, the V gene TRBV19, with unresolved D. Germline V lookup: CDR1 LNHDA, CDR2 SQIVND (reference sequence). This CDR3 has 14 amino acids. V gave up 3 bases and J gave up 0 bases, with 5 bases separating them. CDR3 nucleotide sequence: TGTGCCAGTAGTATGGGCGCAACTAATGAAAAACTGTTTTTT. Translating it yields CASSMGATNEKLFF.

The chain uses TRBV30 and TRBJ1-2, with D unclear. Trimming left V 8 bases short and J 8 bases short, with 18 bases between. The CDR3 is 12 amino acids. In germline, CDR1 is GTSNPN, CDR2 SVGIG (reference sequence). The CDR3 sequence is CAGPRANRGYTF. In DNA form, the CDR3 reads TGTGCCGGACCGAGGGCTAACCGGGGCTACACCTTC.

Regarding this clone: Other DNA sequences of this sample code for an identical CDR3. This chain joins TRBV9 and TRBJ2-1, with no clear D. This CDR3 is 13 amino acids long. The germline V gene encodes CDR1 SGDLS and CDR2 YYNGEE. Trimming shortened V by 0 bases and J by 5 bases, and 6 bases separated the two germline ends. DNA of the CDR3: TGTGCCAGCAGCGTAGGGACCAACAATGAGCAGTTCTTC. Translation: CASSVGTNNEQFF.

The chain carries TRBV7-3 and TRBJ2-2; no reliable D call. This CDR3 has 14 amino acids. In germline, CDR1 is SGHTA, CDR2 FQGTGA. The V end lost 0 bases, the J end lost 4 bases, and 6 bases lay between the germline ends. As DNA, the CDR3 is TGTGCCAGCAGCTTAACTAAGAGCACCGGGGAGCTGTTTTTT. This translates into CASSLTKSTGELFF.